These T cell receptor beta chains were read from a single sample in a study of CD8+ T cells in alopecia areata. Here immunoSEQ multiplex PCR was the method, and the copy in TCRdb shows in-frame clones only, minus some. The sample shows approximately 150,000 clones, roughly half of them seen only once. This specimen was CD4+ T cells sorted from blood, taken at week 0. The receptors shown here come from a human donor with alopecia areata. Both conserved end residues are part of each CDR3. D genes are given only for firm matches. Where a row states a size, it is once, few, many or the class of an expanded clone; other rows omit it.

D gene: .
J gene: TRBJ1-3
clone size: .
V gene: TRBV4-2
CDR3 length: 16
CDR3 protein: CASSQPQGLSGNTIYF
CDR3 DNA: TGTGCCAGCAGCCAGCCACAGGGACTCTCTGGAAACACCATATATTTT

D gene: .
J gene: TRBJ2-1
clone size: .
V gene: TRBV7-2
CDR3 length: 12
CDR3 protein: CASNDPRAEQFF
CDR3 DNA: TGTGCCAGCAACGACCCACGGGCTGAGCAGTTCTTC

D gene: .
J gene: TRBJ1-4
clone size: few
V gene: TRBV10-3
CDR3 length: 12
CDR3 protein: CAIKGEGEKLFF
CDR3 DNA: TGTGCCATCAAAGGGGAGGGTGAAAAACTGTTTTTT

D gene: .
J gene: TRBJ2-3
clone size: many
V gene: TRBV5-5
CDR3 length: 13
CDR3 protein: CASSPQTTDTQYF
CDR3 DNA: TGTGCCAGCAGCCCACAGACCACAGATACGCAGTATTTT

D gene: TRBD1
J gene: TRBJ2-5
clone size: .
V gene: TRBV30
CDR3 length: 15
CDR3 protein: CAWSVPWTGQETQYF
CDR3 DNA: TGTGCCTGGAGTGTACCCTGGACAGGTCAAGAGACCCAGTACTTC

D gene: .
J gene: TRBJ2-4
clone size: .
V gene: TRBV7-2
CDR3 length: 13
CDR3 protein: CASSIQGPNIQYF
CDR3 DNA: TGTGCCAGCAGCATTCAGGGTCCAAACATTCAGTACTTC

D gene: .
J gene: TRBJ2-5
clone size: few
V gene: TRBV4-1
CDR3 length: 15
CDR3 protein: CASSFRGEYQETQYF
CDR3 DNA: TGCGCCAGCAGCTTCAGAGGGGAGTACCAAGAGACCCAGTACTTC

D gene: .
J gene: TRBJ1-2
clone size: .
V gene: TRBV18
CDR3 length: 15
CDR3 protein: CASSPATEPNYGYTF
CDR3 DNA: TGTGCCAGCTCTCCGGCGACAGAACCTAACTATGGCTACACCTTC

D gene: TRBD1
J gene: TRBJ1-2
clone size: .
V gene: TRBV5-4
CDR3 length: 15
CDR3 protein: CASSEPGQDFDGYTF
CDR3 DNA: TGTGCCAGCAGCGAGCCGGGACAGGATTTTGATGGCTACACCTTC

D gene: TRBD1
J gene: TRBJ1-1
clone size: .
V gene: TRBV6-5
CDR3 length: 14
CDR3 protein: CASSSYTGDTEAFF
CDR3 DNA: TGTGCCAGCAGTTCCTACACAGGGGACACTGAAGCTTTCTTT

D gene: TRBD1
J gene: TRBJ1-2
clone size: .
V gene: TRBV7-2
CDR3 length: 15
CDR3 protein: CASSPGQDVWDGYTF
CDR3 DNA: TGTGCCAGCAGCCCCGGACAGGACGTATGGGATGGCTACACCTTC

D gene: .
J gene: TRBJ1-5
clone size: .
V gene: TRBV4-1
CDR3 length: 16
CDR3 protein: CASSQESAGPFKPQHF
CDR3 DNA: TGCGCCAGCAGCCAAGAATCCGCGGGACCTTTTAAACCCCAGCATTTT

D gene: .
J gene: TRBJ2-7
clone size: few
V gene: TRBV11-2
CDR3 length: 15
CDR3 protein: CASSLEMLLSGEQYF
CDR3 DNA: TGTGCCAGCAGCTTAGAAATGTTATTATCGGGCGAGCAGTACTTC

D gene: .
J gene: TRBJ2-1
clone size: .
V gene: TRBV11-1
CDR3 length: 12
CDR3 protein: CASSPRGFAQFF
CDR3 DNA: TGTGCCAGCAGCCCCCGTGGGTTCGCGCAGTTCTTC

D gene: TRBD1
J gene: TRBJ1-1
clone size: .
V gene: TRBV7-2
CDR3 length: 15
CDR3 protein: CASSFRQGEGTEAFF
CDR3 DNA: TGTGCCAGCAGCTTTAGACAGGGAGAAGGCACTGAAGCTTTCTTT

D gene: TRBD2
J gene: TRBJ2-1
clone size: .
V gene: TRBV7-9
CDR3 length: 16
CDR3 protein: CASTPPAAGGYNEQFF
CDR3 DNA: TGTGCCAGCACCCCCCCCGCGGCGGGAGGATACAATGAGCAGTTCTTC

D gene: .
J gene: TRBJ2-2
clone size: few
V gene: TRBV29-1
CDR3 length: 13
CDR3 protein: CSVLAVVTGELFF
CDR3 DNA: TGCAGCGTCCTGGCCGTTGTGACCGGGGAGCTGTTTTTT

D gene: .
J gene: TRBJ2-6
clone size: .
V gene: TRBV7-8
CDR3 length: 17
CDR3 protein: CASSLDGQSSGANVLTF
CDR3 DNA: TGTGCCAGCAGCTTAGATGGACAGAGCTCTGGGGCCAACGTCCTGACTTTC